Here is one T cell receptor (beta chain) with its context. Its antigen remains undetermined. The record has no base qualities; no much larger clone is one base away. This specimen comes from a study of cytomegalovirus exposure and HLA in healthy donors (dated by TCRdb to the late 2010s). About the study as a whole: In an earlier analysis of 450 to 750 of the donors, 250 to 300 Gb of sequence data and about 110 million unique TCR beta sequences from about 190 million T cells were reported. Roughly 290 gigabases of sequencing data and around 80 million unique TCR sequences made up an early release that covered approximately 650 HLA-typed donors. Of the approximately 400 genotyped donors, 70% to 90% were placed in the genetic ancestry cluster associated with self-reported Caucasian donors. The study aimed to test whether cataloging public T cell receptors could reveal signatures of past pathogen exposure. The study used immunosequencing to profile the T cell repertoires of some 600 subjects and linked those repertoires to cytomegalovirus serostatus. Besides the first cohort of around 700 subjects, a separate validation cohort made up of over 100 different subjects was used. To predict cytomegalovirus infection status, the study brought together high-throughput TCR immunosequencing, statistical association of individual TCRs with disease status, and machine learning. To study patterns of TCR occurrence, a later analysis re-analyzed previously published TCR beta repertoires from around 670 donors and added high-resolution HLA genotyping. The later analysis used no new phenotypic data to find candidate immune exposures, relying instead on TCR beta sequences and their occurrence across donors. In an earlier analysis of a few hundred of the donors, high-throughput TCR beta sequencing was used to judge whether each TCR beta V gene segment behaved as functional or pseudogenic. Donor age, sex, ethnicity and CMV serostatus were compiled alongside the repertoire data. In a later genetic analysis, genome-wide SNP genotypes for about three fifths of the roughly 670 donors were used, and that subset was treated as a discovery cohort. Every repertoire in the discovery cohort had been generated on one and the same sequencing platform. Both class I and class II loci were covered by HLA typing, at four-digit resolution. The number of donors typed differed by locus, with 629-630 for A, B, C, DRB1 and DQB1, around 560 for DQA1, 606 for DPA1, and some 450 for DPB1. Several DR-DQ haplotypes were treated as single units for association and clustering because of strong linkage in the cohort. Among roughly 400 genotyped donors of the cohort, an average of about 240,000 unique TCR beta nucleotide sequences were sequenced per donor, roughly a sixth of them non-productive.

The library was generated by the immunoSEQ multiplex PCR assay. The multiplex PCR relied on a mix of 60 forward primers for TCR Vbeta segments and 13 reverse primers for TCR Jbeta segments. The CDR3 region of rearranged TCR beta genes was amplified from genomic DNA by a multiplex PCR assay. Amplified TCR beta libraries were sequenced as 87-base-pair reads on the Illumina HiSeq System. In the paper's pipeline: A later analysis counted about 82 million unique TCR beta chains across the 600 to 850 repertoires, and some 12 million of these chains were shared by at least two donors. Raw reads were error-corrected and collapsed into unique sequences by a nearest-neighbor algorithm in which closely related sequences were merged to remove PCR and sequencing errors. V, D and J gene segments were assigned by aligning CDR3 sequences to IMGT reference sequences. Each retained sequence needed at least a six-nucleotide match to both a V gene segment and a J gene segment. A rearrangement was called productive if the CDR3 had no stop codons and remained in frame with V and J, and every other rearrangement was called non-productive. Following IMGT convention, CDR3 was defined as the stretch from the second conserved V-encoded cysteine to the conserved J-encoded phenylalanine. In an earlier analysis of more than 550 of the donors, sequences lacking an unambiguous match to a single V gene segment were excluded. In an earlier analysis of some 590 of the donors, a V segment was called functional when productive rearrangements were above 56.7%, and segregating when the standard deviation between donors exceeded 5%. A statistical classification framework was built for diagnosing cytomegalovirus status from the catalog of TCR beta chain sequences. In a later analysis, V and J genes were assigned by comparing TCR nucleotide sequences against IMGT/GENE-DB human TR gene sequences. The TCRdist pipeline was used in a later analysis to assign CDR3 sequences and most-parsimonious VDJ recombination scenarios. A later analysis defined each TCR beta chain by its CDR3 amino acid sequence plus V-gene family, and excluded reads lacking a unique V-gene family. As a way to deal with suspected cross-contamination and a sequencing artifact, a later analysis dropped hundreds of nucleotide sequences that were highly shared and had low generation probability. In a later analysis, a clonal expansion index was calculated for each public chain from normalized within-repertoire ranks of inferred template counts. A later analysis computed generation probabilities with a VDJ recombination model fitted to out-of-frame rearrangements, and checked the results against IGoR. In a later analysis, TCR-TCR, TCR-HLA and TCR-CMV co-occurrence was scored with hypergeometric tests, and a repertoire-size bias correction was applied to TCR pairs. In a later analysis, false discovery rates were estimated by permuting HLA or CMV assignments 20 times. In a later analysis, co-occurring TCRs were grouped with DBSCAN, and TCRdist sequence similarity was added when clustering was performed within HLA-allele-positive subsets. For co-occurrence clustering, repertoires with fewer than 30,000 or more than 120,000 public chains were excluded, along with roughly five repertoires with anomalous nucleotide sharing. TCRdb provides this immuneACCESS table in a form limited to in-frame rearrangements. Some clones are lacking; in checked studies, under half of them reflect an unresolved V gene, and why the rest are absent is not known. V, J and clone size derive from that table, while D and trimming were established from the DNA sequence. The sample table contains 150,000 to 200,000 clones; only one count was recorded for about 76% of them. Jointly, the top ten make up approximately 5.4% of the sample.

The junction carries 7 bases between V and J, which are trimmed by 5 bases and 6 bases respectively. The CDR3 spans 12 residues, from the cysteine through the phenylalanine. The only DNA kept is the CDR3, 36 bases in frame from the first base. Via the germline V gene, CDR1 is SGHAT and CDR2 FQNNGV. Study-level results and caveats: In both the original and validation cohorts, the classifier was reported to diagnose cytomegalovirus status with high specificity and sensitivity. At a false discovery rate of 0.05, a later analysis linked under 20,000 TCR beta sequences to specific HLA alleles. Three of the identified cytomegalovirus-associated TCR beta chains were confirmed in vitro to be specific for cytomegalovirus antigens. A further reported finding was that TCR beta sequences accurately predicted the HLA-A and HLA-B alleles for most subjects in the first cohort. Only TCR beta chains were sequenced in this cohort, and the absence of alpha or paired-chain data limited detectable features. A cluster of highly shared sequence variants was judged likely to be a technical artifact of the sequencing pipeline. Correlated functional status among segregating V segments might reflect linkage disequilibrium, but an unknown experimental factor could not be ruled out. Because the 87-base-pair reads could not distinguish some IMGT-functional V segments, including TRBV6-2 and TRBV6-3, those segments were excluded. Seventeen rarely observed V segments, including chromosome 9 orphons, were excluded from the earlier analysis of a few hundred of the donors because counts were too low. Because HLA typing was missing for some donors at each locus, association tests included only the typed subset. V-gene and J-gene trimming of TCR beta chains was associated with a missense DCLRE1C variant in a later genetic analysis, and the association was replicated in an independent cohort. The authors suggested that the approach could potentially be extended to other disease states and immunological phenotypes. CMV serostatus was the only immune exposure information available for the cohort. Across donors, most TCR sequences were observed very rarely, whereas some public TCRs were present in many individuals. The study gave a list of about 150 TCR beta chains associated with cytomegalovirus. The presence/absence analyses assumed that sequencing depth was roughly uniform across donors, and that assumption may not be true. In a later analysis, HLA-associated TCR beta chains were found to be more clonally expanded and to have lower generation probabilities than equally common non-associated chains. Most CMV-associated TCR beta chains appeared to be HLA-restricted in a later analysis, and the HLA associations seemed to be driven largely by CMV exposure. In a later genetic analysis, fewer N-insertions in productive TCRs were reported among donors in an Asian-associated ancestry cluster than the roughly 640-donor mean. A later analysis found that TCR association rates varied across HLA loci, with DRB1 alleles showing the most associated TCRs and HLA-C alleles the fewest. A later analysis reported that several top co-occurrence clusters appeared linked to parvovirus B19, influenza, CMV and Epstein-Barr virus. Strong co-occurrence of HLA alleles, especially DR and DQ, made assigning TCR associations to individual alleles difficult. Broadly in line with IMGT annotations, most TCR beta V segments showed up in productive rearrangements about 90% or about 30% of the time in an earlier analysis of 587 of the donors.

The cohort consisted of some 730 healthy bone marrow donors. At the time of sampling, every cohort member was nominally healthy, though immune exposures that went unrecorded were likely present. The donor tested CMV seropositive and was one of the 289 seropositive cohort members. A peripheral blood sample was collected from each donor, and TCR beta sequencing was performed on peripheral blood mononuclear cells. The Qiagen DNeasy Blood Extraction Kit was used to extract genomic DNA from the blood cell samples. The TCR was taken from a woman aged 18-29 years in good health and CMV-seropositive. The chain was built from TRBV11-2 and TRBJ2-2; the D gene identity is not certain. Sequenced sample: PBMCs. CDR3 reads: CASSVLAGELFF. In nucleotides, the sequence is TGTGCCAGCAGCGTCCTAGCCGGGGAGCTGTTTTTT.